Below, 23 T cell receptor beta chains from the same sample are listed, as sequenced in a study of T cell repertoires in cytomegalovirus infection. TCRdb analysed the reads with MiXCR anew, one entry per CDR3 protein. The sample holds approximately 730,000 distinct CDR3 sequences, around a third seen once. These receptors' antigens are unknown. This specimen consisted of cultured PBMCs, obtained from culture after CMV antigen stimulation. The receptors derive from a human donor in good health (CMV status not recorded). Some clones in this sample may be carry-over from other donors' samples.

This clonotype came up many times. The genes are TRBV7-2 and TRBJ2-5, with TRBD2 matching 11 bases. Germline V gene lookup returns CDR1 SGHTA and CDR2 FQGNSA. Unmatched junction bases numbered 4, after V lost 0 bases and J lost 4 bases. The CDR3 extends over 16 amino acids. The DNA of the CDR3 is TGTGCCAGCAGCTTAGCCGGGCTAGCGGGGGGAGAGACCCAGTACTTC. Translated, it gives CASSLAGLAGGETQYF.

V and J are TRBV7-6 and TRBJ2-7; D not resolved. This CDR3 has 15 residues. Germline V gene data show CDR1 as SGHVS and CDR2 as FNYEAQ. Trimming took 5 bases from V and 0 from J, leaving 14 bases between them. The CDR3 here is CASSIQPDGSYEQYF. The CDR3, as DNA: TGTGCCAGCAGCATTCAACCGGACGGCTCCTACGAGCAGTACTTC.

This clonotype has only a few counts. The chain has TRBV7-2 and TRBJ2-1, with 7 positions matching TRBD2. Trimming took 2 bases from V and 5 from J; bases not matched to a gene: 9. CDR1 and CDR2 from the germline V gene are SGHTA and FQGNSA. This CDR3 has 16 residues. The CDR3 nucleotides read TGTGCCAGCAGCTTAAGGAAGGCGGGAGATCACAATGAGCAGTTCTTC. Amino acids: CASSLRKAGDHNEQFF.

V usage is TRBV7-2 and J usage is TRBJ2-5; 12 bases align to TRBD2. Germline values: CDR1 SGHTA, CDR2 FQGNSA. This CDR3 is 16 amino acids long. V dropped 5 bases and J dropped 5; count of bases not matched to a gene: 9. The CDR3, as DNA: TGTGCCAGCAGCCCCCGACTAGCGGGAGTTAAGGAGACCCAGTACTTC. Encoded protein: CASSPRLAGVKETQYF.

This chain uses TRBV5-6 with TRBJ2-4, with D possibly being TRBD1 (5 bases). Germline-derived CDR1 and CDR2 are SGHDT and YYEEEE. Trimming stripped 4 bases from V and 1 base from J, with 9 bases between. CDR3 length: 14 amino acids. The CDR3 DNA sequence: TGTGCCAGCAGCGGTTCAGGGGCCAAAAACATTCAGTACTTC. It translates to CASSGSGAKNIQYF.

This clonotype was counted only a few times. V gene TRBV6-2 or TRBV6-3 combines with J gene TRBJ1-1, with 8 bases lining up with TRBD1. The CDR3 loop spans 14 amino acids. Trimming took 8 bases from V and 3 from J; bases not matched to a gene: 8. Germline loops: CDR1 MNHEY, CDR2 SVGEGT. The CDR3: CASGRQGPYTEAFF. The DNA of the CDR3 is TGTGCCAGCGGGAGACAGGGGCCGTACACTGAAGCTTTCTTT.

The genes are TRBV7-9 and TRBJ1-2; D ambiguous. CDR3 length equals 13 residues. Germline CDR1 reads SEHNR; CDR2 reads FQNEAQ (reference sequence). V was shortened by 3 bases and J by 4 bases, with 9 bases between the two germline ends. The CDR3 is CASSLGRTYGYTF. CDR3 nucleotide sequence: TGTGCCAGCAGCTTGGGGAGGACCTATGGCTACACCTTC.

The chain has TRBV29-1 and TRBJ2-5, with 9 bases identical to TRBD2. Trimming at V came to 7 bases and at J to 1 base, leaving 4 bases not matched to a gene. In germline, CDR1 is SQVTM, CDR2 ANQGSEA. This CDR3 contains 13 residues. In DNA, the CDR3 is TGCAGCGCTGTGCGGGGGGGCCAAGAGACCCAGTACTTC. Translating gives CSAVRGGQETQYF.

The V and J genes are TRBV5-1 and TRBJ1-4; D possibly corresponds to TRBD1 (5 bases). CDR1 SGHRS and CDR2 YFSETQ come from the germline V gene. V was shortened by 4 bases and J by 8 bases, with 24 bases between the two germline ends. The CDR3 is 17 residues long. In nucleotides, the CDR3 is TGCGCCAGCAGCAGAAGAGAGGGACGCCGGTCGTCGGAAAAACTGTTTTTT. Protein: CASSRREGRRSSEKLFF.

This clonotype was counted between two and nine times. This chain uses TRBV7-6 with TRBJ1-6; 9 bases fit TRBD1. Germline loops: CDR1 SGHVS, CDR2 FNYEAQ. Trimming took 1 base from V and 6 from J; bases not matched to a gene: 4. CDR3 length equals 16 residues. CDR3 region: CASSLVWDRANSPLHF. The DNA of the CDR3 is TGTGCCAGCAGCTTAGTGTGGGACAGGGCTAATTCACCCCTCCACTTT.

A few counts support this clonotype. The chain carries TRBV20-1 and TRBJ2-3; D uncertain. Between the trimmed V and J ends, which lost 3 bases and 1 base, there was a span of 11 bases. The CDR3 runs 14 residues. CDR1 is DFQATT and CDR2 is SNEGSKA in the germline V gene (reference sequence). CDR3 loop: CSASRYPGTDTQYF. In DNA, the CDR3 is TGCAGTGCTAGTCGGTACCCTGGCACAGATACGCAGTATTTT.

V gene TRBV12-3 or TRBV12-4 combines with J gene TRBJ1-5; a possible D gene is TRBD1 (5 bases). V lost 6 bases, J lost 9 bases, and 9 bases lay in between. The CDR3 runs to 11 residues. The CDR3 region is CASSAGGPQHF. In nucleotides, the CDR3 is TGTGCCAGCAGCGCCGGGGGGCCCCAGCATTTT.

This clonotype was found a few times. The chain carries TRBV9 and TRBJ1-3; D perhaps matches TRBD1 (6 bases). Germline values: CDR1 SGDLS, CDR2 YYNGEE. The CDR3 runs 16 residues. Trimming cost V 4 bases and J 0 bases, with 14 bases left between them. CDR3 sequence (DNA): TGTGCCAGCAGCTATCACAGGGAATCCTCTGGAAACACCATATATTTT. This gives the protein CASSYHRESSGNTIYF.

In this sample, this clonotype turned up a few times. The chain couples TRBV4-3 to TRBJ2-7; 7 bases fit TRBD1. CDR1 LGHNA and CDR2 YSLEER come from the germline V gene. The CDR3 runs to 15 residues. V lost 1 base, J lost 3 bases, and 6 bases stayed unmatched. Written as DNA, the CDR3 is TGCGCCAGCAGCCAAGCGGGACAGACTATCTACGAGCAGTACTTC. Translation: CASSQAGQTIYEQYF.

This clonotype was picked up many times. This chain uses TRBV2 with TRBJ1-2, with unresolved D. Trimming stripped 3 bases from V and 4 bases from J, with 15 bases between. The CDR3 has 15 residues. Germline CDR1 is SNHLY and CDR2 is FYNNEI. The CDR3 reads CASSDYGFRGYGYTF. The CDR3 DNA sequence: TGTGCCAGCAGTGACTATGGTTTCCGGGGCTATGGCTACACCTTC.

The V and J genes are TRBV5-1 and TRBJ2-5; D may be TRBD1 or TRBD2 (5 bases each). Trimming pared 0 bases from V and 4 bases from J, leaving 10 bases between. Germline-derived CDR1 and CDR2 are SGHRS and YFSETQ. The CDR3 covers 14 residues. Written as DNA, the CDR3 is TGCGCCAGCAGCTTGGGTGAGGGGCCAGAGACCCAGTACTTC. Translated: CASSLGEGPETQYF.

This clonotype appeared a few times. In nucleotides, the CDR3 is TGTGCCAGCAGCTTAGTCGGGACGGCTAATAGCAATCAGCCCCAGCATTTT. Its translation: CASSLVGTANSNQPQHF. The chain has TRBV7-2 and TRBJ1-5; possibly TRBD1 for D (5 bases). With 1 base removed from V and 0 bases from J, the gap between germline ends came to 13 bases. This CDR3 has 17 amino acids. Germline V CDR1 and CDR2: SGHTA, FQGNSA.

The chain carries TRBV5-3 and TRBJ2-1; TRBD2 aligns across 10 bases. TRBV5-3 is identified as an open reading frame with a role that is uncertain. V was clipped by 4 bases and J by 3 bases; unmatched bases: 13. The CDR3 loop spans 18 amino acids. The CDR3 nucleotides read TGTGCCAGAAGCGGAAGTTTATTAGCGGGAGGTTTCTACAATGAGCAGTTCTTC. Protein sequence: CARSGSLLAGGFYNEQFF.

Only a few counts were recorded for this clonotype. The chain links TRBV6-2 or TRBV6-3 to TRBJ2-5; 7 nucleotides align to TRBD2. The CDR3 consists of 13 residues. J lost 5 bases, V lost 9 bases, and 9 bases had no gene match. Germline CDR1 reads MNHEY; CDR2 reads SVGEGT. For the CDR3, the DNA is TGTGCCAGTCGGGGGAAGCGGGATGAGACCCAGTACTTC. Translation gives CASRGKRDETQYF.

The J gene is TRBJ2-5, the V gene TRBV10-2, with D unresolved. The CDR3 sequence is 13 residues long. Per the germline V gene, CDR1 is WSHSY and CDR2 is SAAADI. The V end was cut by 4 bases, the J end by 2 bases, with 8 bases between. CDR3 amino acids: CASSARIQETQYF. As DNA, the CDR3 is TGCGCCAGCAGTGCCCGGATTCAAGAGACCCAGTACTTC.

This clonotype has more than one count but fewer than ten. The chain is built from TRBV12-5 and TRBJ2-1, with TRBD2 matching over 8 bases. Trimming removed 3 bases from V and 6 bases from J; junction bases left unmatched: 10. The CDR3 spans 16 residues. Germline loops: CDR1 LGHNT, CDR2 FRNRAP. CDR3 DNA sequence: TGTGCTAGTGGTTTAGCCCGGACTAGCACGGGCAATGAGCAGTTCTTC. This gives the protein CASGLARTSTGNEQFF.

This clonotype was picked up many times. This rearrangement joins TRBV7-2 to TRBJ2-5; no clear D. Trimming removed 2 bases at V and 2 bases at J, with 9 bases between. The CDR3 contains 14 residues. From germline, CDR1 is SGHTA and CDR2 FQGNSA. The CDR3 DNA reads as TGTGCCAGCAGCTTAATTGCAGGACAAGAGACCCAGTACTTC. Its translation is CASSLIAGQETQYF.

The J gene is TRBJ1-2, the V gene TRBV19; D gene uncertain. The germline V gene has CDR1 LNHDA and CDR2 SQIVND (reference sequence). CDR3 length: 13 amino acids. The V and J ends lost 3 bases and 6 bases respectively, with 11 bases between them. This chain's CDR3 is CASSINRLDGYTF. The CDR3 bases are TGTGCCAGTAGTATCAACCGGCTGGATGGCTACACCTTC.